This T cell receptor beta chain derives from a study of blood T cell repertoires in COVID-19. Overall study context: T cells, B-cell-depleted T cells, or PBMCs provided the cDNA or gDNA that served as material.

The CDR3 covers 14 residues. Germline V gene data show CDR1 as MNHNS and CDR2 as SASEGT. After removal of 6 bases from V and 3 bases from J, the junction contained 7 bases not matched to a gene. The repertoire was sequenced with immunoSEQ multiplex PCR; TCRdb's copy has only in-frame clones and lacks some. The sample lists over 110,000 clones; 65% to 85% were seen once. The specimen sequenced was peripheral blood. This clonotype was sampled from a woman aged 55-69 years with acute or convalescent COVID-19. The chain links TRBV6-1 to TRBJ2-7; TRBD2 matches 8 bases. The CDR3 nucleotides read TGTGCCAGCAGCCCGCTAGCGGGTGGCTACGAGCAGTACTTC. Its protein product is CASSPLAGGYEQYF.